The clone carrying this T cell receptor beta chain was picked up one time. In the source study's methods: Reference gene primer amplification in the assay estimated nucleated cell counts. Sequencing was performed with immunoSEQ multiplex PCR; in TCRdb, only in-frame clones are kept and a portion is missing. The V and J calls and the clone size are those of that table, but D and trimming were determined from the DNA. The sample carries about 210,000 clones, about 90% recorded once. These data are taken from a study of blood T cell repertoires in COVID-19. The overall study: Whether acute or convalescent, the COVID-19 samples came from the United States, Italy and Spain.

The TCR comes from a man aged 25 to 40 with acute or convalescent COVID-19. The specimen was peripheral blood.

DNA of the CDR3: TGTGCCATCAGTGAGTCGACAGAAAACACTGAAGCTTTCTTT. As protein: CAISESTENTEAFF. This chain links TRBV10-3 with TRBJ1-1; a possible D gene is TRBD1 (5 bases). Per germline, CDR1 ENHRY and CDR2 SYGVKD. V lost 0 bases, J lost 2 bases, and 7 bases lay in between. This CDR3 contains 14 residues.